This passage covers 22 T cell receptor beta chains from one sample sequenced in a study of beta chain features in type 1 diabetes. Expressed TCRB transcripts were sequenced after all isolated RNA was converted to cDNA. Generated by immunoSEQ multiplex PCR, the TCRdb table keeps only in-frame clones and is missing some. This sample has roughly 150,000 clones; 11% occur once, and the top ten carry about 2.1%. Material: central memory CD4+ T cells from blood. Every receptor here comes from a man between 18 and 35 years old in good health.

The V call is TRBV7-3, the J call TRBJ2-1; TRBD2 aligns across 12 bases. The CDR3 sequence is 18 residues long. Looked up from germline, CDR1 is SGHTA and CDR2 is FQGTGA. The ends lost 5 bases at V and 7 bases at J; junction bases unmatched: 15. The CDR3: CASSPRTSGTLMGNEQFF. CDR3 coding DNA: TGTGCCAGCAGCCCCCGGACTAGCGGGACTCTCATGGGGAATGAGCAGTTCTTC.

In its sample, this clone was seen a few times. CDR3 residues: CASSFGRDGYTF. The CDR3 coding sequence is TGTGCCAGCAGCTTCGGCAGGGATGGCTACACCTTC. The chain is built from TRBV7-9 and TRBJ1-2, with a weak D call TRBD1 (5 bases). Germline CDR1 is SEHNR and CDR2 is FQNEAQ (reference sequence). V shed 3 bases and J shed 6 bases, with 8 bases lying between them. CDR3 size: 12 residues.

The chain is built from TRBV7-9 and TRBJ2-2; maybe TRBD2 (5 bases). There are 15 residues in the CDR3. The V gene lost 6 bases and the J gene lost 4 bases, with 15 bases spanning the gap. The germline gives CDR1 SEHNR, CDR2 FQNEAQ (reference sequence). Here the CDR3 DNA reads TGTGCCAGCAGGGGTATCAGGAGGAGCACCGGGGAGCTGTTTTTT. Amino acids: CASRGIRRSTGELFF.

The rearrangement links TRBV7-3 to TRBJ2-7, with D perhaps matching TRBD2 (6 bases). There are 14 residues in the CDR3. V dropped 5 bases and J dropped 2 bases, with 13 bases sitting between them. Looked up from germline, CDR1 is SGHTA and CDR2 is FQGTGA. The CDR3 spells CASSPYSGTYEQYF. In DNA, the CDR3 is TGTGCCAGCAGCCCATATAGCGGAACCTACGAGCAGTACTTC.

The chain uses TRBV11-3 and TRBJ2-1; D is unresolved. From germline, CDR1 is SGHNT and CDR2 YENEEA. V dropped 4 bases and J dropped 0 bases, with 10 bases sitting between them. This CDR3 contains 15 residues. The CDR3 reads CASSYRQSSYNEQFF. The CDR3 coding sequence is TGTGCCAGCAGCTACCGGCAGAGCTCCTACAATGAGCAGTTCTTC.

The table lists this clone with a few counts. This chain uses TRBV7-9 with TRBJ1-1; no definite D call. The germline V gene encodes CDR1 SEHNR and CDR2 FQNEAQ (reference sequence). The V gene lost 4 bases and the J gene lost 7 bases, with 16 bases spanning the gap. CDR3 length: 14 residues. In DNA, the CDR3 is TGTGCCAGCAGCTCCTGGGATGGCCTGGGTGAAGCTTTCTTT. It encodes CASSSWDGLGEAFF.

This clone is labeled as medium-sized. The V gene is TRBV4-3, the J gene TRBJ2-2; 7 bases are a match to TRBD2. V shed 8 bases, J shed 0 bases, and the junction held 0 bases outside the gene matches. Germline CDR1 and CDR2: LGHNA and YSLEER. The CDR3 has 13 residues. The CDR3 sequence: CASGLANTGELFF. The CDR3 DNA reads as TGCGCCAGCGGACTAGCGAACACCGGGGAGCTGTTTTTT.

The chain carries TRBV4-3 and TRBJ1-6; TRBD1 might be the D (6 bases). The V and J ends lost 0 bases and 7 bases respectively, with 10 bases between them. Germline values: CDR1 LGHNA, CDR2 YSLEER. This CDR3 is built from 15 residues. In DNA, the CDR3 is TGCGCCAGCAGCCAAGATCCAGGGGAAAATTCACCCCTCCACTTT. Translated, it gives CASSQDPGENSPLHF.

With regard to this clone: This sample also contains other DNA sequences that code for the same CDR3. The chain uses TRBV27 and TRBJ1-2; 10 bases fit TRBD1. Germline V gene lookup returns CDR1 MNHEY and CDR2 SMNVEV (reference sequence). V was pared by 0 bases and J by 2 bases, with 0 bases of the junction left unmatched. This CDR3 comprises 15 residues. CDR3 region: CASSLSGQGNYGYTF. Written as DNA, the CDR3 is TGTGCCAGCAGTTTATCGGGACAGGGGAACTATGGCTACACCTTC.

V and J are TRBV11-2 and TRBJ2-5; D is possibly TRBD1 (6 bases). The CDR3 loop spans 12 amino acids. Germline CDR1 SGHAT, CDR2 FQNNGV. Trimming pared 2 bases from V and 12 bases from J, leaving 13 bases between. The CDR3 sequence: CASSLRLGHKYF. In nucleotides, the CDR3 is TGTGCCAGCAGCTTACGCTTGGGACACAAGTACTTC.

This clone was seen only a few times. An end of the junction does not agree with germline; a read error may underlie this. The chain employs TRBV18 and TRBJ2-7, with 9 positions matching TRBD1. CDR1 KGHSH and CDR2 LQKENI come from the germline V gene. CDR3 size: 13 residues. The CDR3 nucleotides are TGTGCCAGCTCACAAGCTAGGGACAGGGAATGCGACTTC. The encoded protein is CASSQARDRECDF. Drawing the rest from reference TRBV18 and TRBJ2-7, the complete variable domain is NAGVMQNPRHLVRRRGQEARLRCSPMKGHSHVYWYRQLPEEGLKFMVYLQKENIIDESGMPKERFSAEFPKEGPSILRIQQVVRGDSAAYFCASSQARDRECDFGPGTRLTVT.

The rearrangement links TRBV28 to TRBJ2-7; D could derive from TRBD1 or TRBD2 (7 bases each). Trimming stripped 10 bases from V and 1 base from J, with 11 bases between. Germline-derived CDR1 and CDR2 are MDHEN and SYDVKM. CDR3 length: 12 residues. The DNA for the CDR3 is TGTGCCACAGGGGGGGTTTCCTACGAGCAGTACTTC. Its translation is CATGGVSYEQYF. The full variable domain, in which reference TRBV28 and TRBJ2-7 provide the parts outside the CDR3, is DVKVTQSSRYLVKRTGEKVFLECVQDMDHENMFWYRQDPGLGLRLIYFSYDVKMKEKGDIPEGYSVSREKKERFSLILESASTNQTSMYLCATGGVSYEQYFGPGTRLTVT.

This clone showed up just a few times. In DNA, the CDR3 is TGTGCCAGCAGCCAAGATCAGGGGACTTTTGAGACCCAGTACTTC. Translation: CASSQDQGTFETQYF. The V and J genes are TRBV4-2 and TRBJ2-5; D may match TRBD1 or TRBD2 (6 bases each). Per the germline V gene, CDR1 is LGHNA and CDR2 is YNFKEQ. V was cut by 0 bases and J by 5 bases, with 13 bases left in between. The CDR3 contains 15 residues.

The chain uses TRBV11-3 and TRBJ2-5; 9 nucleotides align to TRBD1. Germline CDR1 SGHNT, CDR2 YENEEA. The CDR3 is 15 amino acids. Trimming removed 3 bases from V and 1 base from J; junction bases left unmatched: 3. The CDR3 protein is CASSFRGQGQETQYF. The CDR3 bases are TGTGCCAGCAGCTTCCGGGGACAGGGCCAAGAGACCCAGTACTTC.

This clone showed up just a few times. This rearrangement joins TRBV10-3 to TRBJ1-2; 7 positions match TRBD1. V was clipped by 2 bases and J by 3 bases; unmatched bases: 6. The CDR3 consists of 15 residues. Germline CDR1 ENHRY, CDR2 SYGVKD. CDR3 in DNA: TGTGCCATCAGTGAGGCGACAGGGTATCACTATGGCTACACCTTC. Translation: CAISEATGYHYGYTF.

The chain recombines TRBV9 with TRBJ1-3, with a tentative D call TRBD1 (5 bases). The CDR3 is 14 residues long. CDR1 SGDLS and CDR2 YYNGEE come from the germline V gene. V lost 0 bases to trimming and J lost 4 bases, with 8 bases between them. The CDR3 bases are TGTGCCAGCAGCGTAGGACAGACCGGAAACACCATATATTTT. This encodes CASSVGQTGNTIYF. The full variable domain, completed using reference TRBV9 and TRBJ1-3, is DSGVTQTPKHLITATGQRVTLRCSPRSGDLSVYWYQQSLDQGLQFLIQYYNGEERAKGNILERFSAQQFPDLHSELNLSSLELGDSALYFCASSVGQTGNTIYFGEGSWLTVV.

The table lists this clone with many counts. CDR3 in DNA: TGTGCCAGCAGCGTAGAAATAGCGGGGGTCAGCACAGATACGCAGTATTTT. Translation: CASSVEIAGVSTDTQYF. The chain recombines TRBV9 with TRBJ2-3; 9 nucleotides align to TRBD2. The germline gives CDR1 SGDLS, CDR2 YYNGEE. The CDR3 is made up of 17 amino acids. V was pared by 0 bases and J by 0 bases, with 5 bases of the junction left unmatched.

The V gene is TRBV14, the J gene TRBJ2-3; maybe TRBD2 (5 bases). The ends were cut back, 1 base at V and 1 base at J, with 24 bases in the middle. This CDR3 spans 20 amino acids. CDR1 and CDR2 (germline): SGHDN, FVKESK. The CDR3 region has the DNA TGTGCCAGCAGCCAAGGTTATATAAGTCAGAGGGAAAAACGCACAGATACGCAGTATTTT. Translated, it gives CASSQGYISQREKRTDTQYF.

The sample holds a few counts of this clone. The chain joins TRBV2 to TRBJ2-6; D ambiguous. Trimming removed 7 bases from V and 3 bases from J, with 10 bases in between. The CDR3 runs 14 residues. Germline CDR1 is SNHLY and CDR2 is FYNNEI. CDR3 amino acids: CASTRVDGANVLTF. The CDR3 DNA is TGTGCCAGCACGAGAGTTGATGGGGCCAACGTCCTGACTTTC.

This clone was recorded a few times. The chain carries TRBV28 and TRBJ2-3, with a weak D call TRBD2 (5 bases). The V and J ends lost 6 bases and 4 bases respectively, with 8 bases between them. The V gene's germline CDR1 is MDHEN and CDR2 SYDVKM. The CDR3 extends over 12 amino acids. Here the CDR3 DNA reads TGTGCCAGCAGCCAGCGGTCAGATACGCAGTATTTT. It specifies CASSQRSDTQYF.

J is TRBJ2-2 and V is TRBV7-2, with D uncertain. V shed 2 bases and J shed 9 bases, with 4 bases lying between them. This CDR3 is built from 11 residues. Per germline, CDR1 SGHTA and CDR2 FQGNSA. The CDR3 nucleotides read TGTGCCAGCAGCTTAATGCGGGAGCTGTTTTTT. It specifies CASSLMRELFF. Full variable domain (remainder filled in from reference TRBV7-2 and TRBJ2-2): GAGVSQSPSNKVTEKGKDVELRCDPISGHTALYWYRQSLGQGLEFLIYFQGNSAPDKSGLPSDRFSAERTGGSVSTLTIQRTQQEDSAVYLCASSLMRELFFGEGSRLTVL.

V is TRBV7-9 and J is TRBJ1-2, with D possibly TRBD1 on 6 matching bases. Germline V gene data show CDR1 as SEHNR and CDR2 as FQNEAQ (reference sequence). This CDR3 is 14 amino acids long. V gave up 2 bases and J gave up 4 bases, with 11 bases separating them. In DNA form, the CDR3 reads TGTGCCAGCAGCTTAAACCAGGGGACCTATGGCTACACCTTC. Translated, it gives CASSLNQGTYGYTF.